The clone carrying this T cell receptor (beta chain) came up once. Its antigen is not known. Relative to the germline gene, one junction end is altered; a read error may explain this. CDR3 length: 17 residues. Germline CDR1 and CDR2: SGHTA and FQGTGA. The method was immunoSEQ multiplex PCR; TCRdb's version includes in-frame clones alone and lacks a portion of them. The sample shows a few million clones, just over 90% of them seen only once. This record comes from a study of shared clonotypes between healthy human individuals. Study-wide results and limits: Only blood underwent sampling, and tissue repertoires likely differ. Estimated richness values were generally larger in naive subsets than in memory subsets.

The split of CD4+ cells yielded CD45RA+ naive and CD45RA-negative memory subsets. The specimen was naive CD4+ T cells from PBMCs. Indicated subset: CD45RA+ positively selected. The sequence came from a man younger than 30 in good health. Some clones in this sample may be carry-over from other donors' samples. The J gene is TRBJ2-1, the V gene TRBV7-3, with 9 nucleotides matching TRBD2. The CDR3 nucleotides are TGTGCCAGCAGCGTAACGGCTAGCGGGATTGCTTACAATGAGCAGTTCTTC. Its protein is CASSVTASGIAYNEQFF. Full variable domain (rest looked up from reference TRBV7-3 and TRBJ2-1): GAGVSQTPSNKVTEKGKYVELRCDPISGHTALYWYRQSLGQGPEFLIYFQGTGAADDSGLPNDRFFAVRPEGSVSTLKIQRTERGDSAVYLCASSVTASGIAYNEQFFGPGTRLTVL.